The TCR beta chain under discussion was sequenced for a study of T cell changes during pregnancy in multiple sclerosis (dated by TCRdb to the late 2010s). Notes on the research overall: The study examined how the T cell repertoire changed over the course of pregnancy in women with multiple sclerosis.

Libraries were made using the immunoSEQ multiplex PCR assay. What TCRdb holds here is the immuneACCESS table cut down to in-frame rearrangements. Part of the clones is not present; checked against another copy, under half of the missing clones reflect an unresolved V gene, and the others are unexplained. In all, the sample holds about 53,000 clones, and around 91% of those were seen once. Approximately 4.9% of the sample belongs to the ten largest clones. Comment on this clone: Its antigen specificity is not known. Base qualities were left out, and no much larger clone turns up one base away.

The cysteine opens and the phenylalanine closes a CDR3 of 17 amino acids. Just the 51-base CDR3 DNA is kept, in frame starting at base 1. From V the trimming removes 3 bases and from J it removes 5 bases, while the gene matches leave 10 bases of the junction unaccounted for. CDR1 and CDR2, looked up from the germline V gene (reference sequence), are PRHDT and FYEKMQ. The sequence is built from TRBV13 and TRBJ2-1, and 10 junction bases match TRBD2. The sample consisted of peripheral blood, taken after pregnancy. The clonotype was recovered from a female donor in good health, enrolled as a control in a pregnancy study. Read as DNA, the sequence is TGTGCCAGCAGCTTCCACCCTAGCGGGGGCAAAAACAATGAGCAGTTCTTC. It translates as CASSFHPSGGKNNEQFF.